The source of this T cell receptor (beta chain) is a study of vaccination and CD4 T cells after COVID-19. Study in general: Post-vaccine sample collection happened at a median of approximately 79 days after dose two, ranging 14 to 241.

From germline, CDR1 is DFQATT and CDR2 SNEGSKA (reference sequence). Trimming shortened V by 3 bases and J by 4 bases, and 16 bases separated the two germline ends. The length of the CDR3 is 14 residues. Oncomine TCR Beta short-read sequencing was applied to DNA from cultured CD4+ T cells. Each CDR3 protein gets one entry after TCRdb re-called the PCR reads with MiXCR. The sample contains about 23,000 distinct CDR3 sequences, roughly two thirds of which appear only once. Treatment indicated: roughly 10-day PBMC culture with coronavirus spike peptide pools or control peptides (ViraFEST assay). Regarding this clonotype: Its target is unknown.

The chain recombines TRBV20-1 with TRBJ2-7, with no clear D. The sequencing here drew on CD4+ T cells from blood, cultured in vitro, taken after SARS-CoV-2 vaccination. This clonotype was obtained from a human donor who received a COVID-19 vaccine. The CDR3 loop reads CSASRAVPPYEQYF. Here the CDR3 DNA reads TGCAGTGCTAGTAGGGCAGTCCCCCCTTACGAGCAGTACTTC.